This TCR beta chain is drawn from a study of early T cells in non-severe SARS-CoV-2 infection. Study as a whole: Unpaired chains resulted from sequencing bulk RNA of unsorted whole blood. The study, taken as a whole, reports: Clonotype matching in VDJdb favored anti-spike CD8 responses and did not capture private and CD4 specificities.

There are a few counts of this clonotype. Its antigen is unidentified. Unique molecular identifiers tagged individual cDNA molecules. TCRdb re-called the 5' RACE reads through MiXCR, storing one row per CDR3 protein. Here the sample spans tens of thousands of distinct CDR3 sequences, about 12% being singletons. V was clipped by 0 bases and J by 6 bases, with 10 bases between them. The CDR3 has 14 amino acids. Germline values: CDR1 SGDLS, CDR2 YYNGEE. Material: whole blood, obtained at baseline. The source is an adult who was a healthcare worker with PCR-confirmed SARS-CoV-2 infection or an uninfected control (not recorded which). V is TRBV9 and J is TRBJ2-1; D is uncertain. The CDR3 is CASSVGDSANEQFF. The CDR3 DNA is TGTGCCAGCAGCGTAGGAGACTCCGCCAATGAGCAGTTCTTC. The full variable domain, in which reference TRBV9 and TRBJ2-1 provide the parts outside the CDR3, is DSGVTQTPKHLITATGQRVTLRCSPRSGDLSVYWYQQSLDQGLQFLIQYYNGEERAKGNILERFSAQQFPDLHSELNLSSLELGDSALYFCASSVGDSANEQFFGPGTRLTVL.